This T cell receptor beta chain was sequenced for a study of neurological immune-mediated disorders. J was trimmed by 1 base and V by 5 bases; bases with no gene match: 4. The CDR3 contains 14 residues. Germline V lookup: CDR1 SGHVS, CDR2 FQNEAQ. This clonotype came up many times. Its antigen remains unidentified. TCRdb recomputed calls from the 5' RACE reads with MiXCR, one row per CDR3 protein. Among more than 50,000 distinct CDR3 sequences, less than 4% were seen once, and the ten largest hold around 1.3%. Findings of the study overall: Sharing of CDR3 amino acid sequences among expanded clones across subjects was absent, suggesting private repertoires in all groups.

The J gene is TRBJ2-5, the V gene TRBV7-8, with TRBD1 identical over 7 bases. The sequenced material came from PBMCs. This TCR was sampled from a man aged 30-40 years with multiple sclerosis. CDR3 DNA: TGTGCCAGCAGCCAGGGGGTACTCCAAGAGACCCAGTACTTC. Residues: CASSQGVLQETQYF.